A single sample gave rise to the 28 T cell receptor beta chains below, sequenced in a study of blood T cell repertoires in COVID-19. Sequencing used immunoSEQ multiplex PCR; TCRdb keeps in-frame clones, though not all of them. The sample carries around 110,000 clones, around 78% recorded once. What was sequenced was peripheral blood. All receptors derive from a young man with acute or convalescent COVID-19.

The chain joins TRBV6-5 to TRBJ2-6, with D unresolved. The germline V gene has CDR1 MNHEY and CDR2 SVGAGI. The CDR3 sequence is 16 residues long. V lost 2 bases and J 4 bases, leaving 12 bases between the germline ends. Here the CDR3 DNA reads TGTGCCAGCAGTTACCGCCACGGGTCCGGGGCCAACGTCCTGACTTTC. Protein sequence: CASSYRHGSGANVLTF.

The chain combines TRBV10-1 with TRBJ2-5; 12 bases are a match to TRBD2. With V trimmed by 4 bases and J by 1 base, 16 bases remained unmatched. The length of the CDR3 is 20 residues. Germline V gene sequence: CDR1 WNHNN, CDR2 SYGVQD (reference sequence). The CDR3 is CASSGQKTSGGPGVQETQYF. In DNA, the CDR3 is TGCGCCAGCAGTGGCCAAAAGACTAGCGGGGGACCCGGCGTCCAAGAGACCCAGTACTTC.

The chain links TRBV7-3 to TRBJ2-3; no clear D gene. V shed 1 base and J shed 6 bases, with 8 bases lying between them. The V gene's germline CDR1 is SGHTA and CDR2 FQGTGA. The CDR3 loop spans 13 amino acids. The CDR3 DNA reads as TGTGCCAGCAGCTTAATGGCTAGTGATACGCAGTATTTT. Translated: CASSLMASDTQYF.

This clone was counted a few times. This rearrangement joins TRBV5-1 to TRBJ2-1; 8 positions match TRBD1. V was clipped by 0 bases and J by 1 base; unmatched bases: 0. Germline CDR1 reads SGHRS; CDR2 reads YFSETQ. The CDR3 runs 15 residues. This chain's CDR3 is CASSLDRGSYNEQFF. DNA of the CDR3: TGCGCCAGCAGCTTGGACAGGGGGTCCTACAATGAGCAGTTCTTC.

The sample holds a few counts of this clone. The V and J genes are TRBV6-6 and TRBJ1-4; D gene unclear. The CDR3 runs to 11 residues. CDR1 and CDR2 (germline): MNHNY, SVGAGI (reference sequence). The CDR3 protein is CAGRVGEKLFF. As DNA, the CDR3 is TGTGCGGGGAGGGTGGGCGAAAAACTGTTTTTT.

The rearrangement joins TRBV4-3 to TRBJ1-5, with a tentative D call TRBD1 (6 bases). The germline V and J ends were trimmed by 0 bases and 6 bases, with 12 bases remaining between them. The CDR3 runs 15 residues. Germline V lookup: CDR1 LGHNA, CDR2 YSLEER. This CDR3 is CASSQDRGSSQPQHF. The CDR3 nucleotides read TGCGCCAGCAGCCAAGACAGGGGATCGAGTCAGCCCCAGCATTTT.

The rearrangement links TRBV5-1 to TRBJ1-4, with D maybe TRBD1 (5 bases). Looked up from germline, CDR1 is SGHRS and CDR2 is YFSETQ. The CDR3 is 15 residues long. Trimming stripped 5 bases from V and 4 bases from J, with 15 bases between. In DNA, the CDR3 is TGCGCCAGCAGTTCCGCGGGACGGAATAATGAAAAACTGTTTTTT. Encoded protein: CASSSAGRNNEKLFF.

The count of this clone is one. The chain employs TRBV9 and TRBJ2-5, with 10 bases matching TRBD2. With V trimmed by 3 bases and J by 2 bases, 4 bases remained unmatched. Germline CDR1 SGDLS, CDR2 YYNGEE. The CDR3 covers 15 residues. The CDR3 protein is CASSGSGGLQETQYF. The CDR3 nucleotides read TGTGCCAGCAGCGGTAGCGGGGGGCTACAAGAGACCCAGTACTTC.

The genes are TRBV7-9 and TRBJ1-4, with D tentatively TRBD1 (5 bases). The CDR3 loop spans 15 amino acids. Germline values: CDR1 SEHNR, CDR2 FQNEAQ (reference sequence). Trimming left V 5 bases short and J 4 bases short, with 14 bases between. CDR3 in amino acids: CASSPHRNVNEKLFF. DNA of the CDR3: TGTGCCAGCAGCCCCCACAGGAACGTTAATGAAAAACTGTTTTTT.

The V and J genes are TRBV5-1 and TRBJ1-1; 7 bases match TRBD1. V was pared by 0 bases and J by 4 bases, with 3 bases of the junction left unmatched. Germline V gene sequence: CDR1 SGHRS, CDR2 YFSETQ. The CDR3 loop spans 14 amino acids. The CDR3 here is CASSLGRGLTEAFF. In DNA form, the CDR3 reads TGCGCCAGCAGCTTGGGAAGGGGGCTCACTGAAGCTTTCTTT.

The chain carries TRBV7-2 and TRBJ2-7; D unclear. In germline, CDR1 is SGHTA, CDR2 FQGNSA. Trimming removed 6 bases at V and 0 bases at J, with 15 bases between. This CDR3 is 15 amino acids long. CDR3 nucleotide sequence: TGTGCCAGCAGACACCCGACGGAGAGCTCCTACGAGCAGTACTTC. Amino acids: CASRHPTESSYEQYF.

This chain links TRBV5-1 with TRBJ2-2; 7 positions match TRBD1. Trimming removed 5 bases from V and 4 bases from J; junction bases left unmatched: 8. Per germline, CDR1 SGHRS and CDR2 YFSETQ. The CDR3 contains 15 residues. CDR3 nucleotides: TGCGCCAGCAGAACTACAGGGGCGGGCACCGGGGAGCTGTTTTTT. Translation: CASRTTGAGTGELFF.

The rearrangement uses TRBV30 and TRBJ2-1, with D possibly TRBD2 on 6 matching bases. The CDR3 spans 13 residues. V dropped 2 bases and J dropped 3 bases, with 8 bases sitting between them. CDR1 GTSNPN and CDR2 SVGIG come from the germline V gene (reference sequence). CDR3 bases: TGTGCCTGGAGTCAGACTAGCTACAATGAGCAGTTCTTC. It translates to CAWSQTSYNEQFF. Full variable domain (rest looked up from reference TRBV30 and TRBJ2-1): SQTIHQWPATLVQPVGSPLSLECTVEGTSNPNLYWYRQAAGRGLQLLFYSVGIGQISSEVPQNLSASRPQDRQFILSSKKLLLSDSGFYLCAWSQTSYNEQFFGPGTRLTVL.

The V and J genes are TRBV10-2 and TRBJ2-7, with TRBD2 identical over 9 bases. With V trimmed by 5 bases and J by 3 bases, 2 bases remained unmatched. The germline gives CDR1 WSHSY, CDR2 SAAADI. The CDR3 consists of 13 residues. Here the CDR3 reads CASSLAGVYEQYV. DNA for the CDR3: TGCGCCAGCAGTTTAGCGGGGGTCTACGAGCAGTACGTC.

The chain joins TRBV10-3 to TRBJ1-1; TRBD1 aligns across 9 bases. The V gene's germline CDR1 is ENHRY and CDR2 SYGVKD. V shed 3 bases and J 4 bases; nucleotides not matched to a gene: 6. The CDR3 has 15 amino acids. The CDR3 spells CAISEAGQGTTEAFF. The CDR3 DNA reads as TGTGCCATCAGTGAAGCTGGACAGGGGACCACTGAAGCTTTCTTT.

CDR3 protein: CASSRGTGSRNEQFF. CDR3 DNA: TGCGCCAGCAGCCGAGGGACAGGGTCTCGGAATGAGCAGTTCTTC. The chain couples TRBV4-3 to TRBJ2-1; the match to TRBD1 covers 9 bases. Germline V lookup: CDR1 LGHNA, CDR2 YSLEER. CDR3 size: 15 residues. V was clipped by 4 bases and J by 7 bases; unmatched bases: 8.

V gene TRBV4-1 combines with J gene TRBJ1-1, with D unresolved. The V and J ends lost 2 bases and 1 base respectively, with 8 bases between them. This CDR3 is built from 14 residues. From germline, CDR1 is MGHRA and CDR2 YSYEKL. In DNA form, the CDR3 reads TGCGCCAGCAGCCAATTCCAGAAGAACACTGAAGCTTTCTTT. Amino acids: CASSQFQKNTEAFF.

This chain connects TRBV3-1 (or the pseudogene TRBV3-2) to TRBJ1-3; D remains ambiguous. CDR3 size: 15 residues. With 0 bases removed from V and 3 bases from J, the gap between germline ends came to 9 bases. Germline V gene data show CDR1 as LGHDT and CDR2 as YNNKEL (reference sequence). The DNA for the CDR3 is TGTGCCAGCAGCCAAGATACCGACATTGGAAACACCATATATTTT. Its protein product is CASSQDTDIGNTIYF.

V is TRBV5-4 and J is TRBJ2-1, with D perhaps TRBD1 (6 bases). Germline loops: CDR1 SGHNT, CDR2 YYREEE (reference sequence). The CDR3 runs to 15 residues. V was trimmed by 1 base and J by 0 bases, leaving 8 bases between them. The CDR3 region is CASSLKGGSYNEQFF. In DNA, the CDR3 is TGTGCCAGCAGCTTGAAAGGGGGCTCCTACAATGAGCAGTTCTTC. Complete variable domain (other parts from reference TRBV5-4 and TRBJ2-1): ETGVTQSPTHLIKTRGQQVTLRCSSQSGHNTVSWYQQALGQGPQFIFQYYREEENGRGNFPPRFSGLQFPNYSSELNVNALELDDSALYLCASSLKGGSYNEQFFGPGTRLTVL.

The gene calls are TRBV4-1 and TRBJ1-3; unclear D gene. This CDR3 has 17 amino acids. The V end was cut by 3 bases, the J end by 2 bases, with 17 bases between. Germline CDR1 and CDR2: MGHRA and YSYEKL. CDR3 nucleotides: TGCGCCAGCAGCCAGCCTGACATCGCCGTTCCTGGAAACACCATATATTTT. It yields the protein CASSQPDIAVPGNTIYF.

The gene calls are TRBV6-5 and TRBJ1-2, with 12 bases lining up with TRBD1. CDR1 and CDR2 (germline): MNHEY, SVGAGI. CDR3 size: 14 residues. Germline trimming cut 6 bases from V and 7 bases from J; bases unmatched to any gene: 6. The CDR3, as DNA: TGTGCCAGCAGGGGACAGGGGGCGTTTCGTGGCTACACCTTC. This encodes CASRGQGAFRGYTF.

V is TRBV11-2 and J is TRBJ2-7; TRBD1 aligns across 10 bases. Germline assignment: CDR1 SGHAT and CDR2 FQNNGV. V dropped 5 bases and J dropped 4; count of bases not matched to a gene: 8. The CDR3 contains 15 residues. The CDR3 bases are TGTGCCAGCAGCCGTCCGGGACAGGGGAATTACGAGCAGTACTTC. It specifies CASSRPGQGNYEQYF. Combining the CDR3 with reference TRBV11-2 and TRBJ2-7 gives the whole variable domain EAGVAQSPRYKIIEKRQSVAFWCNPISGHATLYWYQQILGQGPKLLIQFQNNGVVDDSQLPKDRFSAERLKGVDSTLKIQPAKLEDSAVYLCASSRPGQGNYEQYFGPGTRLTVT.

The genes are TRBV7-3 and TRBJ2-2; possibly TRBD1 for D (5 bases). Trimming left V 2 bases short and J 4 bases short, with 14 bases between. CDR3 length: 16 residues. In germline, CDR1 is SGHTA, CDR2 FQGTGA. The CDR3 DNA reads as TGTGCCAGCAGCTTATCCTCGGACACCTCCACCGGGGAGCTGTTTTTT. Its protein product is CASSLSSDTSTGELFF.

Only a few counts were recorded for this clone. The gene calls are TRBV19 and TRBJ2-1, with 10 bases that match TRBD1. Losses at the gene ends were 5 bases for V and 9 bases for J; bases not matched to a gene: 7. The CDR3 covers 14 residues. From germline, CDR1 is LNHDA and CDR2 SQIVND (reference sequence). The CDR3 reads CASSPDRGKGEQFF. As DNA, the CDR3 is TGTGCCAGTAGTCCGGACAGGGGGAAGGGTGAGCAGTTCTTC.

This chain joins TRBV27 and TRBJ2-7; tentative D call: TRBD2 (5 bases). CDR3 length equals 12 residues. With 11 bases removed from V and 2 bases from J, the gap between germline ends came to 13 bases. The germline V gene encodes CDR1 MNHEY and CDR2 SMNVEV (reference sequence). CDR3 amino acids: CAGGRSPYEQYF. The CDR3, as DNA: TGTGCCGGAGGCAGGTCACCCTACGAGCAGTACTTC.

The V and J genes are TRBV7-2 and TRBJ1-1; D remains unclear. CDR1 and CDR2 from the germline V gene are SGHTA and FQGNSA. The CDR3 has 14 residues. Between the trimmed V and J ends, which lost 5 bases and 1 base, there was a span of 11 bases. Written as DNA, the CDR3 is TGTGCCAGCAGCCCTTGGCGGGGGAACACTGAAGCTTTCTTT. Amino acid sequence: CASSPWRGNTEAFF.

For the CDR3, the DNA is TGCAGTGCTAGTGGATCCGGGACTAGAGCCGGCGAGCAGTACTTC. Translation: CSASGSGTRAGEQYF. The rearrangement uses TRBV20-1 and TRBJ2-7; 8 bases are shared with TRBD2. V shed 3 bases, J shed 6 bases, and the junction held 13 bases outside the gene matches. The CDR3 covers 15 residues. Per germline, CDR1 DFQATT and CDR2 SNEGSKA (reference sequence).

This chain uses TRBV6-5 with TRBJ2-1, with 7 bases identical to TRBD1. The CDR3 covers 15 residues. CDR1 MNHEY and CDR2 SVGAGI come from the germline V gene. V gave up 6 bases and J gave up 6 bases; unmatched junction bases: 11. The CDR3 loop reads CASRTTGVLPNEQFF. In DNA, the CDR3 is TGTGCCAGCAGAACTACAGGGGTTTTACCCAATGAGCAGTTCTTC.